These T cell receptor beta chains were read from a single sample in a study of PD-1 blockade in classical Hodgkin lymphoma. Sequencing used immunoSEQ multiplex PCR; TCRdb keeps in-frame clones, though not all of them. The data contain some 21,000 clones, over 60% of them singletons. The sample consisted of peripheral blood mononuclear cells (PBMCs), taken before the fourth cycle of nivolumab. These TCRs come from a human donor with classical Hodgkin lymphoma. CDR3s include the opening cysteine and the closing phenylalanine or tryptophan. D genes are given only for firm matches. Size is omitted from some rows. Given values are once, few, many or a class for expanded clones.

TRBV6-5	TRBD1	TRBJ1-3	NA	TGTGCCAGCAGTAGTTCCGGGACAGTAGGAAACACCATATATTTT	CASSSSGTVGNTIYF
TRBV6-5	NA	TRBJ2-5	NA	TGTGCCAGCAGCCAGGGACTGTACCAAGAGACCCAGTACTTC	CASSQGLYQETQYF
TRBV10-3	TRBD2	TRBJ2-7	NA	TGTGCCATCACCGCCAGGACTAGCGGGGTCGCGTACTTC	CAITARTSGVAYF
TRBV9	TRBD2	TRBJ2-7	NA	TGTGCCAGCAGCCCAAGGACTAGCGGGGCCTACGAGCAGTACTTC	CASSPRTSGAYEQYF
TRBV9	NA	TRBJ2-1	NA	TGTGCCAGCAGCGTATCACCTAATGATGAGCAGTTCTTC	CASSVSPNDEQFF
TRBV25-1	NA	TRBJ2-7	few	TGTGCCAGCAGCGGTGGGGGGAGGTACGAGCAGTACTTC	CASSGGGRYEQYF
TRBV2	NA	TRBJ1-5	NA	TGTGCCAGCAGTGAAGTAACAGGTCAGCCCCAGCATTTT	CASSEVTGQPQHF
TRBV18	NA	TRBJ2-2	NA	TGTGCCAGCTCACCATTTGACACCGGGGAGCTGTTTTTT	CASSPFDTGELFF
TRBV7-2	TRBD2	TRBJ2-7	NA	TGTGCCAGCAGCTTCACGAGCGGGGGGGCCTACGAGCAGTACTTC	CASSFTSGGAYEQYF
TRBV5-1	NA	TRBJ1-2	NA	TGCGCCAGCAGCGCGTCCCGGGGGTTCTACTATGGCTACACCTTC	CASSASRGFYYGYTF
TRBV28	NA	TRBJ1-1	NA	TGTGCCAGCACCTCCCCGGACATCACCGACGATATGAACACTGAAGCTTTCTTT	CASTSPDITDDMNTEAFF
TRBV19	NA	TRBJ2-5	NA	TGTGCCAGTAGTGTGGTAGGGTTGGAGACCCAGTACTTC	CASSVVGLETQYF
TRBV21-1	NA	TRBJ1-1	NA	TGTGCCAGCAGCACCCCTCGTGACAGACACATGAACACTGAAGCTTTCTTT	CASSTPRDRHMNTEAFF
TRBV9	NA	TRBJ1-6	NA	TGTGCCAGCAGCGTAGGTTCCTATAATTCACCCCTCCACTTT	CASSVGSYNSPLHF